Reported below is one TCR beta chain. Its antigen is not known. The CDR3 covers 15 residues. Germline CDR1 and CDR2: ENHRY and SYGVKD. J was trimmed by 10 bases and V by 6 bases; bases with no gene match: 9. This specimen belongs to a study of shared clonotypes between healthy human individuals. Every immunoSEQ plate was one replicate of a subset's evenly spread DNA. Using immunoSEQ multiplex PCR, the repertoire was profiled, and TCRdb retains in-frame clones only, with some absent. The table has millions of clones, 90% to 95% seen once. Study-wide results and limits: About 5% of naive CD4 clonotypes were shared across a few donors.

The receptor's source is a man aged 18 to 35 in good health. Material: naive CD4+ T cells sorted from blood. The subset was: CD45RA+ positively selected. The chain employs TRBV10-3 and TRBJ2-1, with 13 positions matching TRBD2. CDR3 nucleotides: TGTGCCATCAGCCAACTAGCGGGAGGGCCGGGGGAGCAGTTCTTC. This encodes CAISQLAGGPGEQFF.